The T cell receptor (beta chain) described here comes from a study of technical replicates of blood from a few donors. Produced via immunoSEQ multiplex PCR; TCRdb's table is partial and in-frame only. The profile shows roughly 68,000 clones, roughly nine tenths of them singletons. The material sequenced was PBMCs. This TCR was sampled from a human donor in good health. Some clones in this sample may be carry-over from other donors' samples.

The CDR3 spells CASSSAGQSYEQYF. The CDR3 nucleotides are TGTGCCAGCAGCTCCGCGGGACAGTCCTACGAGCAGTACTTC. This chain links TRBV7-6 with TRBJ2-7, with a tentative D call TRBD1 (7 bases). The germline V gene encodes CDR1 SGHVS and CDR2 FNYEAQ. CDR3 length: 14 amino acids. Trimming stripped 4 bases from V and 1 base from J, with 11 bases between.